These 26 T cell receptor beta chains share one sample of origin, sequenced in a study of cytomegalovirus exposure and HLA in healthy donors. PCR employed 60 Vbeta and 13 Jbeta primers. This table comes from immunoSEQ multiplex PCR, and its TCRdb copy is limited to in-frame clones, with some not included. Of some 120,000 clones detected, about four fifths appear once; the ten largest clones hold roughly 3.1%. Sample: PBMCs. The receptors derive from a man aged 25 to 40 in good health and CMV-seronegative.

J is TRBJ2-1 and V is TRBV9; tentative D call: TRBD1 (5 bases). The CDR3 length is 15 residues. Germline V gives CDR1 SGDLS, CDR2 YYNGEE. V dropped 2 bases and J dropped 9 bases, with 18 bases sitting between them. The CDR3: CASSVGQWGHGEQFF. CDR3 in DNA: TGTGCCAGCAGCGTCGGGCAGTGGGGCCACGGTGAGCAGTTCTTC. Together with reference TRBV9 and TRBJ2-1, the CDR3 gives the full variable domain: DSGVTQTPKHLITATGQRVTLRCSPRSGDLSVYWYQQSLDQGLQFLIQYYNGEERAKGNILERFSAQQFPDLHSELNLSSLELGDSALYFCASSVGQWGHGEQFFGPGTRLTVL.

This clone was found a few times. This chain links TRBV6-1 with TRBJ2-1; TRBD2 aligns across 15 bases. The germline gives CDR1 MNHNS, CDR2 SASEGT. This CDR3 region has 14 residues. The V and J ends lost 5 bases and 10 bases, in that order; junction bases with no gene match: 3. DNA for the CDR3: TGTGCCAGCAGTACAGGGACTAGCGGGAGGGAGCAGTTCTTC. Translation: CASSTGTSGREQFF.

The rearrangement links TRBV6-5 to TRBJ2-2; 7 bases fit TRBD1. CDR3 length equals 14 residues. CDR1 is MNHEY, CDR2 SVGAGI, per germline. V trimming: 10 bases; J trimming: 5 bases; junction bases outside the gene matches: 10. The CDR3 DNA is TGTGCCACCTTTTCAAGGGGGCGGACCGGGGAGCTGTTTTTT. This codes for CATFSRGRTGELFF.

The V gene is TRBV13, the J gene TRBJ2-1, with D maybe TRBD1 (6 bases). From germline, CDR1 is PRHDT and CDR2 FYEKMQ (reference sequence). Trimming removed 5 bases from V and 10 bases from J, with 15 bases in between. CDR3 length equals 13 residues. The CDR3 DNA follows: TGTGCCAGCAGCCCCAGGGACACGCCCGAGCAGTTCTTC. Translating it yields CASSPRDTPEQFF.

V and J are TRBV18 and TRBJ2-2, with TRBD2 as a possible D gene (5 bases). Trimming removed 6 bases from V and 5 bases from J, with 13 bases in between. Germline lookup yields CDR1 KGHSH and CDR2 LQKENI. The CDR3 has 14 amino acids. The CDR3 protein is CASSAVRGTGELFF. The CDR3 DNA sequence: TGTGCCAGCTCGGCCGTTCGGGGAACCGGGGAGCTGTTTTTT.

The chain combines TRBV18 with TRBJ1-5, with 8 bases identical to TRBD1. Germline trimming cut 8 bases from V and 5 bases from J; bases unmatched to any gene: 8. This CDR3 is built from 14 residues. Germline V lookup: CDR1 KGHSH, CDR2 LQKENI. The CDR3 protein is CASLGTGTDQPQHF. CDR3 bases: TGTGCCAGCCTCGGGACAGGAACGGATCAGCCCCAGCATTTT. Combining the CDR3 with reference TRBV18 and TRBJ1-5 gives the whole variable domain NAGVMQNPRHLVRRRGQEARLRCSPMKGHSHVYWYRQLPEEGLKFMVYLQKENIIDESGMPKERFSAEFPKEGPSILRIQQVVRGDSAAYFCASLGTGTDQPQHFGDGTRLSIL.

The chain uses TRBV30 and TRBJ1-5, with a tentative D call TRBD1 (5 bases). This CDR3 spans 14 amino acids. V lost 1 base, J lost 7 bases, and 14 bases lay in between. Germline V gene data show CDR1 as GTSNPN and CDR2 as SVGIG (reference sequence). Here the CDR3 reads CAWSAGVPGQPQHF. In DNA form, the CDR3 reads TGTGCCTGGAGTGCGGGGGTCCCAGGCCAGCCCCAGCATTTT.

This clone came up a few times. The CDR3 is CASSPAVGGQETQYF. The CDR3 nucleotides are TGTGCCAGCAGCCCTGCCGTGGGAGGACAAGAGACCCAGTACTTC. The chain has TRBV7-8 and TRBJ2-5; TRBD2 is a possible D gene (6 bases). The V gene's germline CDR1 is SGHVS and CDR2 FQNEAQ. V was clipped by 5 bases and J by 2 bases, with 15 bases between them. This CDR3 is 15 amino acids long.

This chain links TRBV5-6 with TRBJ2-3, with 7 nucleotides matching TRBD1. The germline gives CDR1 SGHDT, CDR2 YYEEEE. The CDR3 contains 16 residues. J lost 2 bases, V lost 5 bases, and 11 bases had no gene match. In DNA form, the CDR3 reads TGTGCCAGCAGTACCTTCGGGGACAGCAACACAGATACGCAGTATTTT. Translating gives CASSTFGDSNTDTQYF.

The V call is TRBV28, the J call TRBJ1-1; TRBD1 agrees at 10 bases. There are 15 residues in the CDR3. Germline loops: CDR1 MDHEN, CDR2 SYDVKM. The ends lost 3 bases at V and 2 bases at J; junction bases unmatched: 3. Here the CDR3 DNA reads TGTGCCAGCAGTTTGAGGACAGGGGGTAACACTGAAGCTTTCTTT. This encodes CASSLRTGGNTEAFF.

The V gene is TRBV2, the J gene TRBJ1-2; D might be TRBD1 (6 bases). The germline gives CDR1 SNHLY, CDR2 FYNNEI. V was shortened by 8 bases and J by 2 bases, with 12 bases between the two germline ends. The CDR3 covers 13 residues. CDR3 in amino acids: CASGSRGNYGYTF. Here the CDR3 DNA reads TGTGCCAGCGGGAGCAGGGGCAACTATGGCTACACCTTC.

This clone was counted once. V is TRBV28 and J is TRBJ2-7; TRBD2 matches at 8 bases. Germline V gene data show CDR1 as MDHEN and CDR2 as SYDVKM. The CDR3 covers 16 residues. Losses at the gene ends were 5 bases for V and 3 bases for J; bases not matched to a gene: 12. The CDR3 is CASSGAGGGKDYEQYF. Here the CDR3 DNA reads TGTGCCAGCAGTGGTGCGGGCGGGGGGAAGGACTACGAGCAGTACTTC.

V usage is TRBV7-9 and J usage is TRBJ1-5, with TRBD1 identical over 9 bases. V shed 6 bases, J shed 7 bases, and the junction held 7 bases outside the gene matches. Looked up from germline, CDR1 is SEHNR and CDR2 is FQNEAQ (reference sequence). This CDR3 comprises 14 residues. The CDR3 region is CASSKDRGDQPQHF. The CDR3 coding sequence is TGTGCCAGCAGTAAGGACAGGGGTGACCAGCCCCAGCATTTT.

The chain recombines TRBV7-3 with TRBJ1-1, with TRBD1 identical over 7 bases. The CDR3 contains 13 residues. Germline CDR1 and CDR2: SGHTA and FQGTGA. Trimming at V came to 3 bases and at J to 9 bases, leaving 7 bases not matched to a gene. CDR3 region: CASSLGERGQAFF. The DNA of the CDR3 is TGTGCCAGCAGCTTGGGGGAAAGGGGGCAAGCTTTCTTT.

This sequence joins TRBV28 and TRBJ1-6; a possible D gene is TRBD1 (6 bases). The CDR3 spans 16 residues. Germline V lookup: CDR1 MDHEN, CDR2 SYDVKM. Trimming removed 5 bases from V and 3 bases from J, with 14 bases in between. CDR3 loop: CASSGGQNFYNSPLHF. The CDR3 region has the DNA TGTGCCAGCAGTGGAGGACAGAACTTCTATAATTCACCCCTCCACTTT.

This chain links TRBV6-5 with TRBJ1-2; TRBD1 aligns across 9 bases. The CDR3 runs to 15 residues. Trimming removed 6 bases from V and 0 bases from J; junction bases left unmatched: 5. The V gene's germline CDR1 is MNHEY and CDR2 SVGAGI. CDR3 DNA sequence: TGTGCCAGCAGGACCTGGACAGGGGCTAACTATGGCTACACCTTC. It is translated as CASRTWTGANYGYTF.

This clone was seen just once. The chain employs TRBV7-6 and TRBJ2-1; maybe TRBD2 (5 bases). Germline CDR1 is SGHVS and CDR2 is FNYEAQ. This CDR3 contains 15 residues. Trimming shortened V by 5 bases and J by 0 bases, and 11 bases separated the two germline ends. For the CDR3, the DNA is TGTGCCAGCAGCATCGGACTCAGCTCCTACAATGAGCAGTTCTTC. It yields the protein CASSIGLSSYNEQFF.

The rearrangement joins TRBV5-4 to TRBJ2-7; TRBD2 is a possible D gene (6 bases). The CDR3 runs 15 residues. CDR1 and CDR2 (germline): SGHNT, YYREEE (reference sequence). Trimming removed 4 bases from V and 6 bases from J, with 20 bases in between. Here the CDR3 DNA reads TGTGCCAGCAGCCCGAGGGGAGGCCCAGGGAGCGAGCAGTACTTC. Encoded protein: CASSPRGGPGSEQYF.

V usage is TRBV7-6 and J usage is TRBJ2-3; 8 bases are shared with TRBD2. Trimming took 3 bases from V and 2 from J; bases not matched to a gene: 4. Germline-derived CDR1 and CDR2 are SGHVS and FNYEAQ. CDR3 length: 15 amino acids. The CDR3 loop reads CASSFSGMPTDTQYF. DNA for the CDR3: TGTGCCAGCAGCTTTAGCGGGATGCCCACAGATACGCAGTATTTT.

The chain employs TRBV28 and TRBJ2-2; D possibly corresponds to TRBD1 (6 bases). This CDR3 spans 16 amino acids. CDR1 is MDHEN and CDR2 is SYDVKM in the germline V gene. Trimming took 6 bases from V and 4 from J, leaving 18 bases between them. This CDR3 reads CASRGATPWVTGELFF. CDR3 DNA sequence: TGTGCCAGCAGGGGGGCGACCCCGTGGGTCACCGGGGAGCTGTTTTTT. Drawing the rest from reference TRBV28 and TRBJ2-2, the complete variable domain is DVKVTQSSRYLVKRTGEKVFLECVQDMDHENMFWYRQDPGLGLRLIYFSYDVKMKEKGDIPEGYSVSREKKERFSLILESASTNQTSMYLCASRGATPWVTGELFFGEGSRLTVL.

This clone came up a few times. The chain uses TRBV6-5 and TRBJ2-7; 11 bases map to TRBD2. Germline CDR1 reads MNHEY; CDR2 reads SVGAGI. V was pared by 0 bases and J by 3 bases, with 4 bases of the junction left unmatched. This CDR3 contains 16 residues. The CDR3 DNA reads TGTGCCAGCAGTTACTCCACTAGCGGGAGAGTCTACGAGCAGTACTTC. Translating gives CASSYSTSGRVYEQYF.

The sample holds a few counts of this clone. The chain is built from TRBV9 and TRBJ2-7; weak D call: TRBD1 (6 bases). CDR3 length equals 14 residues. Trimming shortened V by 3 bases and J by 6 bases, and 16 bases separated the two germline ends. Germline V CDR1 and CDR2: SGDLS, YYNGEE. CDR3 in amino acids: CASSATLTGSEQYF. The CDR3 DNA follows: TGTGCCAGCAGCGCGACGTTAACAGGGAGCGAGCAGTACTTC.

The chain links TRBV7-9 to TRBJ2-5; D is unclear. Germline V gene data show CDR1 as SEHNR and CDR2 as FQNEAQ (reference sequence). Trimming removed 1 base from V and 1 base from J, with 4 bases in between. The CDR3 has 13 amino acids. CDR3 protein: CASSLGPQETQYF. CDR3 nucleotide sequence: TGTGCCAGCAGCTTAGGGCCCCAAGAGACCCAGTACTTC.

This chain uses TRBV2 with TRBJ2-5, with 9 bases that match TRBD1. J was trimmed by 2 bases and V by 3 bases; bases with no gene match: 7. CDR1 and CDR2 (germline): SNHLY, FYNNEI. The CDR3 runs 16 residues. As DNA, the CDR3 is TGTGCCAGCAGTGACCTTGGACAGGGGATACAAGAGACCCAGTACTTC. It encodes CASSDLGQGIQETQYF.

The chain links TRBV30 to TRBJ2-4; a possible D gene is TRBD2 (6 bases). The CDR3 is 11 residues long. Germline V gene lookup returns CDR1 GTSNPN and CDR2 SVGIG (reference sequence). Trimming shortened V by 0 bases and J by 9 bases, and 6 bases separated the two germline ends. The CDR3 loop reads CAWSVGGIQYF. The CDR3 nucleotides are TGTGCCTGGAGTGTGGGGGGCATTCAGTACTTC.

V gene TRBV19 combines with J gene TRBJ2-1, with a tentative D call TRBD2 (5 bases). V dropped 5 bases and J dropped 10 bases, with 15 bases sitting between them. The CDR3 totals 13 residues. CDR1 LNHDA and CDR2 SQIVND come from the germline V gene (reference sequence). CDR3 DNA sequence: TGTGCCAGTAGTCCTCGGACTCGTATCGAGCAGTTCTTC. Protein: CASSPRTRIEQFF.